The 17 T cell receptor beta chains listed next were all sequenced from one sample in a study of beta chain features in type 1 diabetes. Expressed TCRB transcripts were sequenced because the isolated RNA had all been reverse transcribed beforehand. Clones were read by immunoSEQ multiplex PCR, and TCRdb kept only the in-frame ones, dropping some. This table holds 150,000 to 200,000 clones, 9% to 10% found once. The sequenced material came from central memory CD4+ T cells from blood. Every receptor here comes from a woman between 18 and 29 years old in good health.

CDR3 amino acids: CASSIVRPGLSNTGELFF. The CDR3 DNA sequence: TGTGCCAGTAGTATAGTTCGACCGGGATTATCGAACACCGGGGAGCTGTTTTTT. The chain is built from TRBV19 and TRBJ2-2; maybe TRBD2 (5 bases). The CDR3 is 18 amino acids. CDR1 is LNHDA, CDR2 SQIVND, per germline (reference sequence). Trimming took off 1 base at V and 0 bases at J, with 15 bases between the two ends.

The genes are TRBV30 and TRBJ1-5; maybe TRBD1 (6 bases). From germline, CDR1 is GTSNPN and CDR2 SVGIG (reference sequence). This CDR3 has 15 residues. Trimming took off 5 bases at V and 3 bases at J, with 17 bases between the two ends. CDR3 coding DNA: TGTGCCTGGGGGCGGGCGGGGGGCATCAATCAGCCCCAGCATTTT. Protein product: CAWGRAGGINQPQHF.

The chain is built from TRBV18 and TRBJ1-2; 7 bases match TRBD1. The V segment lost 0 bases and the J segment 5 bases; nucleotides outside the gene matches: 6. The CDR3 consists of 15 residues. Germline-derived CDR1 and CDR2 are KGHSH and LQKENI. CDR3 amino acids: CASSPPVQGRYGYTF. DNA for the CDR3: TGTGCCAGCTCACCACCTGTACAGGGGAGGTATGGCTACACCTTC.

This clone was picked up a small number of times. The rearrangement joins TRBV5-4 to TRBJ2-3, with 10 bases fitting TRBD2. This CDR3 has 14 amino acids. Germline CDR1 reads SGHNT; CDR2 reads YYREEE (reference sequence). Germline trimming cut 5 bases from V and 5 bases from J; bases unmatched to any gene: 5. CDR3 sequence reads: CASRERTSGDTQYF. CDR3 sequence (DNA): TGTGCCAGCAGGGAACGGACTAGCGGAGATACGCAGTATTTT.

There are a few counts of this clone. The chain uses TRBV11-3 and TRBJ2-5, with D possibly being TRBD1 (6 bases). CDR1 is SGHNT, CDR2 YENEEA, per germline. The length of the CDR3 is 15 residues. V lost 5 bases and J lost 5, with 18 bases in between. CDR3 nucleotide sequence: TGTGCCAGCAGCCGTGCTACAGGGTCGGCCGAGACCCAGTACTTC. It translates to CASSRATGSAETQYF.

Only a few counts were recorded for this clone. The chain has TRBV30 and TRBJ2-3; unclear D gene. Trimming cost V 2 bases and J 6 bases, with 9 bases left between them. The CDR3 covers 12 residues. CDR1 and CDR2 from the germline V gene are GTSNPN and SVGIG (reference sequence). CDR3 sequence reads: CAWSPPIDTQYF. Here the CDR3 DNA reads TGTGCCTGGAGTCCCCCCATCGATACGCAGTATTTT.

CDR3 protein: CASSPPIVRVGYEQYF. CDR3 DNA sequence: TGTGCCAGCTCACCACCTATCGTCAGGGTTGGGTACGAGCAGTACTTC. The V call is TRBV18, the J call TRBJ2-7; D perhaps matches TRBD1 (5 bases). V was cut by 0 bases and J by 4 bases, with 16 bases left in between. Germline CDR1 KGHSH, CDR2 LQKENI. The CDR3 is 16 amino acids. Full variable domain (outside the CDR3, taken from reference TRBV18 and TRBJ2-7): NAGVMQNPRHLVRRRGQEARLRCSPMKGHSHVYWYRQLPEEGLKFMVYLQKENIIDESGMPKERFSAEFPKEGPSILRIQQVVRGDSAAYFCASSPPIVRVGYEQYFGPGTRLTVT.

This clone was observed a handful of times. The V and J genes are TRBV10-3 and TRBJ2-7; D is undetermined. The CDR3 runs to 14 residues. Trimming pared 6 bases from V and 5 bases from J, leaving 17 bases between. Germline loops: CDR1 ENHRY, CDR2 SYGVKD. The CDR3 is CAISQERSTNEQYF. The CDR3 DNA sequence: TGTGCCATCAGCCAAGAGAGGTCTACGAACGAGCAGTACTTC.

The chain couples TRBV6-5 to TRBJ1-2; 9 bases line up with TRBD1. Germline V gene data show CDR1 as MNHEY and CDR2 as SVGAGI. J gave up 8 bases and V 5 bases, and 12 bases lay outside the gene matches. There are 15 residues in the CDR3. In DNA form, the CDR3 reads TGTGCCAGCAGTCAAGGGCGGGACAGGGTAAAAGGCTACACCTTC. Protein sequence: CASSQGRDRVKGYTF.

In its sample, this clone was seen a few times. The chain has TRBV14 and TRBJ1-2; 7 bases fit TRBD1. The CDR3 is 14 amino acids. J gave up 2 bases and V 4 bases, and 4 bases lay outside the gene matches. CDR1 and CDR2 (germline): SGHDN, FVKESK. CDR3 amino acids: CASSRDSKNYGYTF. In DNA form, the CDR3 reads TGTGCCAGCAGCCGGGACAGCAAAAACTATGGCTACACCTTC.

The chain couples TRBV6-1 to TRBJ2-3; TRBD1 matches 7 bases. Per germline, CDR1 MNHNS and CDR2 SASEGT. With V trimmed by 7 bases and J by 1 base, 8 bases remained unmatched. The CDR3 is 15 amino acids. This CDR3 is CASNPRGWGTDTQYF. CDR3 bases: TGTGCCAGCAATCCCAGGGGGTGGGGCACAGATACGCAGTATTTT.

J is TRBJ1-5 and V is TRBV30; unclear D gene. The CDR3 length is 13 residues. V lost 4 bases and J 4 bases, leaving 11 bases between the germline ends. From germline, CDR1 is GTSNPN and CDR2 SVGIG (reference sequence). CDR3 in amino acids: CAWTKRSNQPQHF. The CDR3 DNA follows: TGTGCCTGGACCAAAAGGAGTAATCAGCCCCAGCATTTT.

The chain employs TRBV5-1 and TRBJ2-3; 8 nucleotides agree with TRBD2. Germline V gene lookup returns CDR1 SGHRS and CDR2 YFSETQ. The junction had 6 bases not matched to a gene; V was cut back by 0 bases and J by 3 bases. This CDR3 has 16 amino acids. DNA of the CDR3: TGCGCCAGCAGCTTGGCCTCCAGCGGGAGTACAGATACGCAGTATTTT. It yields the protein CASSLASSGSTDTQYF.

The rearrangement uses TRBV9 and TRBJ1-4, with 10 bases aligning to TRBD1. Germline values: CDR1 SGDLS, CDR2 YYNGEE. The CDR3 loop spans 15 amino acids. Trimming cost V 4 bases and J 4 bases; bases outside gene matches: 4. The CDR3 DNA reads TGTGCCAGCAGCTCGACAGGGGGCGGTAATGAAAAACTGTTTTTT. Translated, it gives CASSSTGGGNEKLFF.

The chain carries TRBV5-1 and TRBJ2-3, with D perhaps TRBD2 (5 bases). V lost 3 bases to trimming and J lost 1 base, with 9 bases between them. This CDR3 is built from 14 residues. Germline CDR1 and CDR2: SGHRS and YFSETQ. The CDR3 DNA follows: TGCGCCAGCAGCTCCGGGGTAGGCACAGATACGCAGTATTTT. Translation gives CASSSGVGTDTQYF.

Only a few counts were recorded for this clone. The rearrangement joins TRBV18 to TRBJ1-1; D is ambiguous. The CDR3 sequence is 13 residues long. Germline V lookup: CDR1 KGHSH, CDR2 LQKENI. Trimming removed 6 bases at V and 4 bases at J, with 12 bases between. CDR3 in DNA: TGTGCCAGCTCCACAGAGGGCGGCACTGAAGCTTTCTTT. Encoded protein: CASSTEGGTEAFF. The entire variable domain, with the rest obtained from reference TRBV18 and TRBJ1-1, is as follows: NAGVMQNPRHLVRRRGQEARLRCSPMKGHSHVYWYRQLPEEGLKFMVYLQKENIIDESGMPKERFSAEFPKEGPSILRIQQVVRGDSAAYFCASSTEGGTEAFFGQGTRLTVV.

This clone was observed a few times. This chain joins TRBV30 and TRBJ1-5; TRBD1 agrees at 8 bases. The CDR3 has 13 residues. Germline V CDR1 and CDR2: GTSNPN, SVGIG (reference sequence). J lost 6 bases, V lost 3 bases, and 4 bases had no gene match. The CDR3 DNA sequence: TGTGCCTGGAGAGGGCAGGGGGCTCAGCCCCAGCATTTT. It yields the protein CAWRGQGAQPQHF.